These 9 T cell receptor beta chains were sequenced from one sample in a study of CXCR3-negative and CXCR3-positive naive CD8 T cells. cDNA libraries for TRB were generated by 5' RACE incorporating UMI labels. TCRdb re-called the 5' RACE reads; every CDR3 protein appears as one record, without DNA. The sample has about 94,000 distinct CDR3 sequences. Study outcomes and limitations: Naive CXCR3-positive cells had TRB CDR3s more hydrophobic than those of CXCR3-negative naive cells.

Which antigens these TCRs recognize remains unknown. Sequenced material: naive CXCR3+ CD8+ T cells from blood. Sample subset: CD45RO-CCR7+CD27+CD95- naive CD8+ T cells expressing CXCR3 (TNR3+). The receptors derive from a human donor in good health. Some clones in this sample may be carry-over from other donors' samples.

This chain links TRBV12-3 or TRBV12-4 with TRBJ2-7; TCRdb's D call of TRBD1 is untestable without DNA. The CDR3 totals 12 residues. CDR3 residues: CASRPGGGEQYF.

CDR3 loop: CASSLDRDRPSYEQYF. This sequence joins TRBV5-1 and TRBJ2-7; TCRdb's D call of TRBD1 is untestable without DNA. Germline V gene data show CDR1 as SGHRS and CDR2 as YFSETQ. This CDR3 comprises 16 residues.

CDR3 loop: CSVVPRDSEYEQYF. This chain joins TRBV29-1 and TRBJ2-7; the TCRdb call, TRBD1, lacks DNA for checking. The CDR3 has 14 residues. The germline CDR1 and CDR2 sequences are SQVTM and ANQGSEA.

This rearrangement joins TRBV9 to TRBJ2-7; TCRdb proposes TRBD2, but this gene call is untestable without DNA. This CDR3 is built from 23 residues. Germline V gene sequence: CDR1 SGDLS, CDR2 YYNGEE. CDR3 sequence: CASSVVSMGGRGDTPPKNYEQYF.

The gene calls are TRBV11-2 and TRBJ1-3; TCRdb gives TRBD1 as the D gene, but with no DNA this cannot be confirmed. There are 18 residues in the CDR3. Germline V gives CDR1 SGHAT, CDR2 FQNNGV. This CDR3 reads CASSSTYSGPDFGNTIYF.

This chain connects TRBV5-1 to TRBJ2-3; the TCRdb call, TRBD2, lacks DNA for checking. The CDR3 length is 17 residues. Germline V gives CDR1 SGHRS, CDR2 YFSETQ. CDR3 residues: CASSRGTSGGSTDTQYF. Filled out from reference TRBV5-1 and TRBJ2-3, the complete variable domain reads KAGVTQTPRYLIKTRGQQVTLSCSPISGHRSVSWYQQTPGQGLQFLFEYFSETQRNKGNFPGRFSGRQFSNSRSEMNVSTLELGDSALYLCASSRGTSGGSTDTQYFGPGTRLTVL.

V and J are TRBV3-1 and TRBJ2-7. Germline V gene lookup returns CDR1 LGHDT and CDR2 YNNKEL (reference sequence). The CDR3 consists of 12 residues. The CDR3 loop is CASSQGTYEQYF.

The CDR3 loop reads CASSVSGSYNSPLHF. This chain connects TRBV9 to TRBJ1-6. Germline-derived CDR1 and CDR2 are SGDLS and YYNGEE. CDR3 size: 15 residues.

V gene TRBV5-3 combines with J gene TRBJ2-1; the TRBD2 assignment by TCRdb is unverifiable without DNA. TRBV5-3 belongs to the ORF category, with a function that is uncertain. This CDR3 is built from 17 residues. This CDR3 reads CARSPPEGRDFDNEQFF.